These 28 T cell receptor beta chains came from one sample sequenced in a study of T cell responses to AZD1222 COVID-19 vaccine. The data were produced by immunoSEQ multiplex PCR, yet TCRdb's version contains in-frame clones alone and is incomplete. Of more than 85,000 clones listed, roughly four fifths are singletons. Here the sequenced sample was peripheral blood, taken on day 0 of AZD1222 vaccination. The receptors originated from an adult in good health.

The rearrangement joins TRBV30 to TRBJ1-1, with 7 bases identical to TRBD1. V lost 5 bases to trimming and J lost 1 base; unmatched junction nucleotides: 4. Germline CDR1 is GTSNPN and CDR2 is SVGIG (reference sequence). This CDR3 comprises 13 residues. CDR3 loop: CAWYRGSNTEAFF. DNA for the CDR3: TGTGCCTGGTACAGGGGTTCGAACACTGAAGCTTTCTTT.

At least ten counts were recorded for this clone. This rearrangement joins TRBV7-9 to TRBJ2-1, with 11 bases that match TRBD2. Germline V gives CDR1 SEHNR, CDR2 FQNEAQ (reference sequence). There are 17 residues in the CDR3. The J segment lost 1 base and the V segment lost 1 base, leaving 3 bases of the junction unmatched. CDR3 sequence: CASSLELAGVSYNEQFF. The CDR3 DNA reads as TGTGCCAGCAGCTTAGAACTAGCGGGAGTATCCTACAATGAGCAGTTCTTC.

This sequence joins TRBV6-5 and TRBJ1-4, with D perhaps TRBD1 (5 bases). The germline V gene has CDR1 MNHEY and CDR2 SVGAGI. The CDR3 is 15 amino acids. The V end lost 8 bases, the J end lost 5 bases, and 18 bases lay between the germline ends. The CDR3 DNA reads as TGTGCCAGCCGAAACGCTGCGGCAGGGAATGAAAAACTGTTTTTT. Translated, it gives CASRNAAAGNEKLFF.

The chain joins TRBV7-2 to TRBJ1-1; possible D gene TRBD1, 5 bases. V was cut by 5 bases and J by 4 bases, with 23 bases left in between. The CDR3 runs 17 residues. Germline V lookup: CDR1 SGHTA, CDR2 FQGNSA. The DNA of the CDR3 is TGTGCCAGCAGCACCAATCCTTCAGGGTCGGGAAGCACTGAAGCTTTCTTT. This sequence encodes CASSTNPSGSGSTEAFF.

This clone was observed a few times. The rearrangement joins TRBV5-1 to TRBJ2-1; possible D gene TRBD2, 6 bases. V was clipped by 4 bases and J by 2 bases, with 13 bases between them. The germline gives CDR1 SGHRS, CDR2 YFSETQ. The CDR3 totals 15 residues. The CDR3 loop reads CASSNGRRAYNEQFF. The CDR3 DNA follows: TGCGCCAGCAGCAACGGGAGACGCGCCTACAATGAGCAGTTCTTC.

This chain joins TRBV2 and TRBJ1-2; D not resolved. V shed 1 base and J shed 4 bases, with 16 bases lying between them. Per germline, CDR1 SNHLY and CDR2 FYNNEI. The CDR3 runs to 16 residues. CDR3 amino acids: CASSEEHPRESYGYTF. In DNA form, the CDR3 reads TGTGCCAGCAGTGAAGAGCACCCTCGAGAGTCCTATGGCTACACCTTC.

The J gene is TRBJ1-2, the V gene TRBV28; no firm D call. Germline CDR1 is MDHEN and CDR2 is SYDVKM. The length of the CDR3 is 13 residues. Between the trimmed V and J ends, which lost 3 bases and 2 bases, there was a span of 7 bases. CDR3 sequence (DNA): TGTGCCAGCAGTTTCGGGCAGAACTATGGCTACACCTTC. It yields the protein CASSFGQNYGYTF.

The rearrangement joins TRBV4-3 to TRBJ2-4, with 7 bases identical to TRBD1. The CDR3 sequence is 18 residues long. The V gene end was trimmed by 1 base and the J gene end by 3 bases; junction bases not matched to a gene: 12. Per germline, CDR1 LGHNA and CDR2 YSLEER. CDR3 loop: CASSQVRGETGHKNIQYF. Written as DNA, the CDR3 is TGCGCCAGCAGCCAAGTCAGGGGTGAGACAGGGCACAAAAACATTCAGTACTTC.

DNA for the CDR3: TGTGCCAGCAGTGACGGTGTGGCGGGGGTTGGCAAAAACATTCAGTACTTC. Translating it yields CASSDGVAGVGKNIQYF. V usage is TRBV25-1 and J usage is TRBJ2-4; 7 bases line up with TRBD2. Trimming cost V 3 bases and J 3 bases; bases outside gene matches: 11. The CDR3 spans 17 residues. Germline CDR1 is MGHDK and CDR2 is SYGVNS.

The V and J genes are TRBV19 and TRBJ1-2; D uncertain. With 6 bases removed from V and 6 bases from J, the gap between germline ends came to 17 bases. The CDR3 is 14 amino acids. Germline V gene lookup returns CDR1 LNHDA and CDR2 SQIVND (reference sequence). The CDR3 bases are TGTGCCAGTAGGGCGGAGGGAAAAAGGGATGGCTACACCTTC. Protein: CASRAEGKRDGYTF.

This clone was recorded a few times. The chain combines TRBV28 with TRBJ1-6; 7 nucleotides align to TRBD1. This CDR3 region has 15 residues. With 8 bases clipped from V and 7 bases from J, the junction kept 11 bases outside the gene matches. From germline, CDR1 is MDHEN and CDR2 SYDVKM. CDR3 sequence (DNA): TGTGCCAGCTTAGGCTCCACAGGGGCAAATTCACCCCTCCACTTT. Protein: CASLGSTGANSPLHF. The variable domain in full, completed from reference TRBV28 and TRBJ1-6, reads DVKVTQSSRYLVKRTGEKVFLECVQDMDHENMFWYRQDPGLGLRLIYFSYDVKMKEKGDIPEGYSVSREKKERFSLILESASTNQTSMYLCASLGSTGANSPLHFGNGTRLTVT.

The J gene is TRBJ1-6, the V gene TRBV20-1, with D maybe TRBD1 (5 bases). CDR3 length: 14 residues. The germline V gene encodes CDR1 DFQATT and CDR2 SNEGSKA (reference sequence). Trimming shortened V by 3 bases and J by 5 bases, and 11 bases separated the two germline ends. The CDR3 spells CSASRVRDNSPLHF. The CDR3 DNA sequence: TGCAGTGCTAGTCGCGTCAGGGATAATTCACCCCTCCACTTT.

The V and J genes are TRBV29-1 and TRBJ2-7; a possible D gene is TRBD1 (7 bases). The CDR3 consists of 15 residues. Trimming stripped 0 bases from V and 6 bases from J, with 18 bases between. CDR1 is SQVTM and CDR2 is ANQGSEA in the germline V gene. CDR3 loop: CSVEEAGGGEAEQYF. In DNA, the CDR3 is TGCAGCGTTGAAGAGGCCGGAGGGGGCGAGGCCGAGCAGTACTTC.

The chain employs TRBV19 and TRBJ2-2; the D gene could be TRBD1 or TRBD2 (5 bases each). The germline V gene encodes CDR1 LNHDA and CDR2 SQIVND (reference sequence). Trimming left V 6 bases short and J 2 bases short, with 13 bases between. CDR3 length: 15 amino acids. CDR3 amino acids: CASRFTGANTGELFF. The CDR3 DNA sequence: TGTGCCAGTAGATTTACCGGGGCCAACACCGGGGAGCTGTTTTTT.

This chain connects TRBV7-2 to TRBJ2-5; D not certain. The V gene's germline CDR1 is SGHTA and CDR2 FQGNSA. CDR3 length: 13 amino acids. V dropped 3 bases and J dropped 1 base, with 6 bases sitting between them. DNA for the CDR3: TGTGCCAGCAGCTTTACCTTCCAAGAGACCCAGTACTTC. It encodes CASSFTFQETQYF.

This clone was seen only a few times. The chain employs TRBV18 and TRBJ1-1; 11 positions match TRBD1. V was pared by 10 bases and J by 4 bases, with 11 bases of the junction left unmatched. Germline assignment: CDR1 KGHSH and CDR2 LQKENI. There are 15 residues in the CDR3. This CDR3 reads CATTLDRGLFTEAFF. CDR3 nucleotide sequence: TGTGCCACCACCCTGGACAGGGGGCTTTTCACTGAAGCTTTCTTT.

V and J are TRBV25-1 and TRBJ2-7, with 7 bases aligning to TRBD1. Germline CDR1 MGHDK, CDR2 SYGVNS. V shed 4 bases and J 1 base; nucleotides not matched to a gene: 13. The CDR3 spans 17 residues. Written as DNA, the CDR3 is TGTGCCAGCAGTGCCCCGCCTGGCAGGGGGTTTTCCTACGAGCAGTACTTC. It translates to CASSAPPGRGFSYEQYF.

The rearrangement links TRBV6-2 or TRBV6-3 to TRBJ1-1, with 7 bases lining up with TRBD1. This CDR3 comprises 14 residues. CDR1 and CDR2 from the germline V gene are MNHEY and SVGEGT. V shed 6 bases, J shed 1 base, and the junction held 5 bases outside the gene matches. The CDR3 DNA sequence: TGTGCCAGCAGCTCCTGGACAGGGAACACTGAAGCTTTCTTT. Its translation is CASSSWTGNTEAFF.

The chain is built from TRBV7-8 and TRBJ2-4; 7 bases agree with TRBD1. V lost 5 bases, J lost 3 bases, and 4 bases stayed unmatched. CDR1 and CDR2 from the germline V gene are SGHVS and FQNEAQ. The length of the CDR3 is 14 residues. The CDR3 nucleotides read TGTGCCAGCAGCCCCGACAGGGTCAAAAACATTCAGTACTTC. It specifies CASSPDRVKNIQYF.

This clone appeared once. The chain is built from TRBV21-1 and TRBJ1-5; no DNA check was done on the table's D call, TRBD1. TRBV21-1 is annotated as a pseudogene. The CDR3 is made up of 18 amino acids. CDR3 nucleotides: TGTGCCAGCATCAGGGGGGATACAGGGGCTTGGTGCAATCAGCCCCAGCATTTT. This encodes CASIRGDTGAWCNQPQHF.

This chain links TRBV19 with TRBJ2-7; 7 bases map to TRBD2. The CDR3 runs to 16 residues. Looked up from germline, CDR1 is LNHDA and CDR2 is SQIVND (reference sequence). V dropped 3 bases and J dropped 6; count of bases not matched to a gene: 14. The CDR3 reads CASSMGGAGRDREQYF. The CDR3 DNA is TGTGCCAGTAGTATGGGAGGGGCAGGGAGAGACCGCGAGCAGTACTTC.

This rearrangement joins TRBV2 to TRBJ2-3; 9 bases are shared with TRBD2. V shed 6 bases and J 4 bases; nucleotides not matched to a gene: 11. The CDR3 is made up of 16 amino acids. CDR1 and CDR2 from the germline V gene are SNHLY and FYNNEI. Here the CDR3 DNA reads TGTGCCAGCAGGGAGAATAGCGGGGGCCGGGCAGATACGCAGTATTTT. This translates into CASRENSGGRADTQYF.

The chain has TRBV5-8 and TRBJ1-6; unclear D gene. The V gene lost 4 bases and the J gene lost 16 bases, with 12 bases spanning the gap. Germline V CDR1 and CDR2: SGHTS, YDEGEE. The CDR3 covers 11 residues. In DNA form, the CDR3 reads TGTGCCAGCAGCCCCCAGCGTGTTCTCCACTTT. Translated, it gives CASSPQRVLHF.

The rearrangement uses TRBV7-2 and TRBJ1-1, with D unclear. Trimming cost V 5 bases and J 3 bases, with 13 bases left between them. Per germline, CDR1 SGHTA and CDR2 FQGNSA. This CDR3 comprises 14 residues. CDR3 protein: CASSPRYGDTEAFF. Here the CDR3 DNA reads TGTGCCAGCAGCCCCAGGTATGGGGACACTGAAGCTTTCTTT.

Remarks on this clone: This same CDR3 is encoded by further DNA sequences in the sample. This chain joins TRBV19 and TRBJ1-6; a weak D match, TRBD1 (6 bases). CDR1 is LNHDA, CDR2 SQIVND, per germline (reference sequence). Trimming cost V 3 bases and J 7 bases, with 10 bases left between them. This CDR3 spans 14 amino acids. Here the CDR3 DNA reads TGTGCCAGTAGTATCGGCCAGGGGAATTCACCCCTCCACTTT. It translates to CASSIGQGNSPLHF.

The V call is TRBV3-1 (or the pseudogene TRBV3-2), the J call TRBJ2-7; D remains ambiguous. The germline V gene encodes CDR1 LGHDT and CDR2 YNNKEL (reference sequence). CDR3 length: 14 residues. V lost 4 bases to trimming and J lost 2 bases, with 12 bases between them. CDR3 DNA: TGTGCCAGCAGCCTATTGTATACCCCCTACGAGCAGTACTTC. It is translated as CASSLLYTPYEQYF.

The CDR3 coding sequence is TGTGCCAGCAGCTTGGACTCCGGCTGGGAGCAGTACTTC. Its protein product is CASSLDSGWEQYF. The V gene is TRBV7-9, the J gene TRBJ2-7; a weak D match, TRBD2 (5 bases). V was cut by 3 bases and J by 7 bases, with 13 bases left in between. The CDR3 spans 13 residues. Per the germline V gene, CDR1 is SEHNR and CDR2 is FQNEAQ (reference sequence).

This rearrangement joins TRBV7-2 to TRBJ2-7; D is possibly TRBD1 (6 bases). V was cut by 3 bases and J by 4 bases, with 7 bases left in between. The CDR3 contains 12 residues. Germline CDR1 and CDR2: SGHTA and FQGNSA. The CDR3 DNA follows: TGTGCCAGCAGCTTTAGGGGGTACGAGCAGTACTTC. Its translation: CASSFRGYEQYF.